In this sample, the clone carrying this TCR beta chain turned up many times. Its target is unknown. These data belong to a study of read filtering for tumor transcriptome and immune sequencing. This library used roughly 370 ng RNA and molecular barcoded adaptors spanning alpha/delta and beta/gamma chains. TCRdb passed the reads through MiXCR, listing each CDR3 protein once. The sample has 25,000 or so distinct CDR3 sequences, 20% to 25% seen once. V was trimmed by 1 base and J by 7 bases, leaving 11 bases between them. The CDR3 is 14 residues long. Germline assignment: CDR1 KGHSH and CDR2 LQKENI. Notes on the study in general: IR-seq captured clonotypes deeper and more reliably than RNA-seq. IR-seq and RNA-seq agreed better without single-read clonotypes.

The gene calls are TRBV18 and TRBJ1-5; D perhaps matches TRBD1 (5 bases). Input material: a population of CD138-negative cells sorted from bone marrow. The TCR sequence derives from a donor over 35 with multiple myeloma. CDR3 bases: TGTGCCAGCTCACCACTTACAGGTAGCCAGCCCCAGCATTTT. Its protein is CASSPLTGSQPQHF.